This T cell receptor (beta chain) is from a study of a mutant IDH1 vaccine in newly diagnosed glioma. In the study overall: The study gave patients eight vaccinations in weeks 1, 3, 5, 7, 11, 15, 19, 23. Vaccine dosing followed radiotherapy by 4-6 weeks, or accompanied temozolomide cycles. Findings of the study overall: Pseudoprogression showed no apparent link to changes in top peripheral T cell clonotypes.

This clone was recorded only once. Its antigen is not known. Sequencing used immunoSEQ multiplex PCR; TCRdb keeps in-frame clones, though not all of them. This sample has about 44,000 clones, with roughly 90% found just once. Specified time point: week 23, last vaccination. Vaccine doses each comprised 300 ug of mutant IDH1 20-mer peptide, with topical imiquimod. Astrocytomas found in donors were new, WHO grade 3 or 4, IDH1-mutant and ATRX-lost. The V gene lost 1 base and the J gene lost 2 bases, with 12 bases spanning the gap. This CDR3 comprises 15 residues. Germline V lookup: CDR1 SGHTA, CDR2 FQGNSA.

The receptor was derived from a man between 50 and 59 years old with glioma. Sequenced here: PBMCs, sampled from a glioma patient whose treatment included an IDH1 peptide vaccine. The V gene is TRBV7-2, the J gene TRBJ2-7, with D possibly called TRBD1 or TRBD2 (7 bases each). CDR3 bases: TGTGCCAGCAGCTTAGATCAGGGGGGGGCCTACGAGCAGTACTTC. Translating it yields CASSLDQGGAYEQYF. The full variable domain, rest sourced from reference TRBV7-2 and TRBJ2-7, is GAGVSQSPSNKVTEKGKDVELRCDPISGHTALYWYRQSLGQGLEFLIYFQGNSAPDKSGLPSDRFSAERTGGSVSTLTIQRTQQEDSAVYLCASSLDQGGAYEQYFGPGTRLTVT.